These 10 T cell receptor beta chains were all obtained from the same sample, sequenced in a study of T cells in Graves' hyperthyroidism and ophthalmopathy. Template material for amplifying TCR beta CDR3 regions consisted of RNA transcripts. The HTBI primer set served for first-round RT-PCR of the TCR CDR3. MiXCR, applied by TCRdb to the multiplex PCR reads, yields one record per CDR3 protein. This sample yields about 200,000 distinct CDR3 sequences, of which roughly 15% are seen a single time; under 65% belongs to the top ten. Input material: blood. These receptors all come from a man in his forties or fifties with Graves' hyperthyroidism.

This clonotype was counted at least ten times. The DNA for the CDR3 is TGTGCCAGCAGTTTGCTGGGGGGGGATGAAAAACTGTTTTTT. It translates to CASSLLGGDEKLFF. The chain recombines TRBV28 with TRBJ1-4; D perhaps matches TRBD1 (5 bases). This CDR3 spans 14 amino acids. The V gene lost 3 bases and the J gene lost 6 bases, with 11 bases spanning the gap. Germline lookup yields CDR1 MDHEN and CDR2 SYDVKM. The whole variable domain, filled in from reference TRBV28 and TRBJ1-4, reads DVKVTQSSRYLVKRTGEKVFLECVQDMDHENMFWYRQDPGLGLRLIYFSYDVKMKEKGDIPEGYSVSREKKERFSLILESASTNQTSMYLCASSLLGGDEKLFFGSGTQLSVL.

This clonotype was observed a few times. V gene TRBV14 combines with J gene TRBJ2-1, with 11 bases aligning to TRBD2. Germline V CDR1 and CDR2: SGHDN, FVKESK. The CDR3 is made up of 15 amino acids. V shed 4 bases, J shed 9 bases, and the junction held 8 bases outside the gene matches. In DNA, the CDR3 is TGTGCCAGCAGCCCTCTACTAGCGGGAGATAGTGAGCAGTTCTTC. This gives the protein CASSPLLAGDSEQFF.

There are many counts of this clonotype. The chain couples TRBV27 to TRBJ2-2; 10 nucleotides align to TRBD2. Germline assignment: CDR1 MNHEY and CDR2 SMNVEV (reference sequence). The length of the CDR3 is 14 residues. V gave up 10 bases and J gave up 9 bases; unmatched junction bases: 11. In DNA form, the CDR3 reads TGTGCCACCAGGACTCTAGCGGGAGTCCGGGAGCTGTTTTTT. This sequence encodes CATRTLAGVRELFF.

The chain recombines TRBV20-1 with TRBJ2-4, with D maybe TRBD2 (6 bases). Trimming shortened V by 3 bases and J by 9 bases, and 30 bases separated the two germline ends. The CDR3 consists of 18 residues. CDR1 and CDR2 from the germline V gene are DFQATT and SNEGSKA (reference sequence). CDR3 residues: CSARDISREAHFSPIQYF. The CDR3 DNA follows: TGCAGTGCTAGGGACATTTCGAGGGAGGCTCACTTCTCTCCCATTCAGTACTTC.

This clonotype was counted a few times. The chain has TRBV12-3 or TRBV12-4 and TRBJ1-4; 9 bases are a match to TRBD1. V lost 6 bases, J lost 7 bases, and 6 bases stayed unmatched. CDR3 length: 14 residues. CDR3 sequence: CASSLQGASEKLFF. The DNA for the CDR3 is TGTGCCAGCAGCCTACAGGGGGCAAGTGAAAAACTGTTTTTT.

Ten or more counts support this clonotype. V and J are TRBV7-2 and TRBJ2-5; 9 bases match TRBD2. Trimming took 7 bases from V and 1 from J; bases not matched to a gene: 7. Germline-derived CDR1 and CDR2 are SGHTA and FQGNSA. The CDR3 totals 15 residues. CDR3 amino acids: CASTLAGTFQETQYF. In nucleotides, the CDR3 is TGTGCCAGCACCCTAGCGGGAACCTTCCAAGAGACCCAGTACTTC.

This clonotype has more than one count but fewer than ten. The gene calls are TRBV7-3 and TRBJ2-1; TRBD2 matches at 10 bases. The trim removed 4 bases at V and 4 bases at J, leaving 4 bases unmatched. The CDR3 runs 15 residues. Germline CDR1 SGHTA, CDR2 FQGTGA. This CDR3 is CASSSGTSAYNEQFF. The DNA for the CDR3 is TGTGCCAGCAGCTCCGGGACTAGCGCGTACAATGAGCAGTTCTTC.

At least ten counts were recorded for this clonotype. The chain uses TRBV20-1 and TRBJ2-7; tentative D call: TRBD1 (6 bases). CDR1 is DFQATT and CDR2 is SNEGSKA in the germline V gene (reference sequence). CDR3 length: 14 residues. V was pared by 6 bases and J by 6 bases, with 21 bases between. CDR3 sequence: CSAPTGTSVGEQYF. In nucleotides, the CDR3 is TGCAGTGCGCCCACCGGGACATCGGTAGGCGAGCAGTACTTC.

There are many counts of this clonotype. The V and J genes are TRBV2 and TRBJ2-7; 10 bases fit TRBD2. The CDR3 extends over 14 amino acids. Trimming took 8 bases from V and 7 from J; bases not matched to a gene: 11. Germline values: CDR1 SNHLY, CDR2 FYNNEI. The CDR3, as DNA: TGTGCCAGCGGAAACTTCGGACTAGCGGAAGAGCAGTACTTC. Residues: CASGNFGLAEEQYF.

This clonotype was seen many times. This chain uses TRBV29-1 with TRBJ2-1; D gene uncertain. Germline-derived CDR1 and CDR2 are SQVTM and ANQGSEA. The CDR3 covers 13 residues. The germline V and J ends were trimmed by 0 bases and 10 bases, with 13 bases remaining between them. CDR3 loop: CSVEDLQLVEQFF. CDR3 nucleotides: TGCAGCGTTGAAGATCTCCAACTGGTAGAGCAGTTCTTC.